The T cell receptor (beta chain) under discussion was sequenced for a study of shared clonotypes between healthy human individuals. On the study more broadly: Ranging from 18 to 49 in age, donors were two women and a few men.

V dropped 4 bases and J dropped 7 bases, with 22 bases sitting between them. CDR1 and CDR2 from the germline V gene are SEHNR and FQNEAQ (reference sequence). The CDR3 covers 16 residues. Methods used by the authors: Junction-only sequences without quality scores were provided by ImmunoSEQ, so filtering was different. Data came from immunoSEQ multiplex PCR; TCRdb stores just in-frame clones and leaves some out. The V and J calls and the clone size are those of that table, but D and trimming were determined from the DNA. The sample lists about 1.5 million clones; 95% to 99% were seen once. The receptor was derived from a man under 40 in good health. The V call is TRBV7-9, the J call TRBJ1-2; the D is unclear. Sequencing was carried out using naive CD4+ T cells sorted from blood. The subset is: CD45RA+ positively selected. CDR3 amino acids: CASSWAFGLQGSGYTF. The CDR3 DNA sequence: TGTGCCAGCAGCTGGGCCTTTGGTCTCCAAGGCTCTGGCTACACCTTC. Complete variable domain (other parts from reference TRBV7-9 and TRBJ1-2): DTGVSQNPRHKITKRGQNVTFRCDPISEHNRLYWYRQTLGQGPEFLTYFQNEAQLEKSRLLSDRFSAERPKGSFSTLEIQRTEQGDSAMYLCASSWAFGLQGSGYTFGSGTRLTVV.